This T cell receptor (beta chain) appears in the sequencing data of a study of T cell responses to AZD1222 COVID-19 vaccine. Some clones are missing from TCRdb's copy, which holds only in-frame ones; the method was immunoSEQ multiplex PCR. Among fewer than 150,000 clones listed, approximately 90% were seen once. CDR3 length equals 15 residues. Germline V gene sequence: CDR1 SGHRS, CDR2 YFSETQ. V was clipped by 0 bases and J by 7 bases; unmatched bases: 3. The specimen comprised peripheral blood, sampled 28 days after the second AZD1222 dose. This clonotype originated in an adult who received the AZD1222 COVID-19 vaccine. This sequence joins TRBV5-1 and TRBJ2-7; 14 nucleotides align to TRBD2. CDR3 residues: CASSLAGTSGSEQYF. CDR3 nucleotide sequence: TGCGCCAGCAGCTTGGCAGGGACTAGCGGGAGTGAGCAGTACTTC. The full variable domain, with the rest looked up from reference TRBV5-1 and TRBJ2-7, is KAGVTQTPRYLIKTRGQQVTLSCSPISGHRSVSWYQQTPGQGLQFLFEYFSETQRNKGNFPGRFSGRQFSNSRSEMNVSTLELGDSALYLCASSLAGTSGSEQYFGPGTRLTVT.